This T cell receptor beta chain was profiled in a study of blood T cell repertoires in COVID-19. Study-wide context: Spain, Italy and the United States supplied samples that represented acute and convalescent COVID-19. In each case, the material was cDNA or gDNA derived from T cells, B-cell-depleted T cells, or PBMCs.

V lost 6 bases and J lost 2; bases outside the gene matches: 9. Germline V lookup: CDR1 MNHEY, CDR2 SMNVEV (reference sequence). The CDR3 contains 16 residues. Sequenced by immunoSEQ multiplex PCR; TCRdb stores in-frame clones only, minus some. Among tens of thousands of clones listed, under 90% were seen once. The V gene is TRBV27, the J gene TRBJ2-2; TRBD1 agrees at 7 bases. Sequenced material: peripheral blood. This sequence originates from a man between 45 and 60 years old with acute or convalescent COVID-19. The CDR3 spells CASSRAGTANTGELFF. CDR3 nucleotide sequence: TGTGCCAGCAGCCGCGCCGGGACAGCAAACACCGGGGAGCTGTTTTTT.